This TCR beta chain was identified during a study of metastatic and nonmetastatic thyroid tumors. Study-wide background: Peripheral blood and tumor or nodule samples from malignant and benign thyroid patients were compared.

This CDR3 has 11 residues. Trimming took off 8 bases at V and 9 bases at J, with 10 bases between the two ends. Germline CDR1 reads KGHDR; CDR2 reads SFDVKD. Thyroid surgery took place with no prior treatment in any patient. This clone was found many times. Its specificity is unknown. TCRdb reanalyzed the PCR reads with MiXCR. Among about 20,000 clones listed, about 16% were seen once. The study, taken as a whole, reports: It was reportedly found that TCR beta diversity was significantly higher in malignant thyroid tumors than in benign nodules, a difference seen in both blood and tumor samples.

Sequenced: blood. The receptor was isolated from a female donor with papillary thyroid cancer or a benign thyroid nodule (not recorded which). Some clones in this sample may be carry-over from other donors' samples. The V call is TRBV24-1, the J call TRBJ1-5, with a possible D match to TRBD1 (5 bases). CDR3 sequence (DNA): TGTGCCACCAACAGGCTGCGGCCCCAGCATTTT. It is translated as CATNRLRPQHF.